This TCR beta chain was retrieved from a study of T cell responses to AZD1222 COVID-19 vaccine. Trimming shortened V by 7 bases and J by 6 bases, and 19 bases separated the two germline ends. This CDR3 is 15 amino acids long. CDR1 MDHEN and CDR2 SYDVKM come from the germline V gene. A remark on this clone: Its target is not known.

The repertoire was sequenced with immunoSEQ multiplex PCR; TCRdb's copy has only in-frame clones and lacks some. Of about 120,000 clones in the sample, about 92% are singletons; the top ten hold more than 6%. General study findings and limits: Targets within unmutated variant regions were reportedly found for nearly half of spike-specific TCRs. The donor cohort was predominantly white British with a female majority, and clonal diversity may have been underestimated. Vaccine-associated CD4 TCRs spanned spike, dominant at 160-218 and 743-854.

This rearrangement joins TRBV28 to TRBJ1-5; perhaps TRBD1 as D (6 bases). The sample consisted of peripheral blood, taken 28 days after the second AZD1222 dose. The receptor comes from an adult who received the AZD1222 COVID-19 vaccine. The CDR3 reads CASTERGARSQPQHF. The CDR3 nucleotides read TGTGCCAGCACCGAGCGGGGGGCGCGGAGTCAGCCCCAGCATTTT.